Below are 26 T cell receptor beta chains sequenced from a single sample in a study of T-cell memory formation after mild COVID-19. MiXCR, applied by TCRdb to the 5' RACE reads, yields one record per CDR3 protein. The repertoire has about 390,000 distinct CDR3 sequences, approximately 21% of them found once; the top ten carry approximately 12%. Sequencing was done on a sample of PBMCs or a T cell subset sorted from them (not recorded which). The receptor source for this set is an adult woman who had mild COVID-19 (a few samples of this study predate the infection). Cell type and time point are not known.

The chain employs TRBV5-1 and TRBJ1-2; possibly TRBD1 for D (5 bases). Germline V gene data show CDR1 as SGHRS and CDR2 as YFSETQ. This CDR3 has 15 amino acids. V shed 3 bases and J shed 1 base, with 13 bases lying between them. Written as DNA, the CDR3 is TGCGCCAGCAGCTCTCAGGGAGGGTATAACTATGGCTACACCTTC. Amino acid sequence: CASSSQGGYNYGYTF.

CDR3 bases: TGCGCCAGCAGCTTGGGCGGTCCCTCTGGGGCCAACGTCCTGACTTTC. Translated: CASSLGGPSGANVLTF. The chain has TRBV5-1 and TRBJ2-6; D remains unclear. Germline CDR1 reads SGHRS; CDR2 reads YFSETQ. The CDR3 is 16 amino acids. V was clipped by 0 bases and J by 0 bases, with 7 bases between them.

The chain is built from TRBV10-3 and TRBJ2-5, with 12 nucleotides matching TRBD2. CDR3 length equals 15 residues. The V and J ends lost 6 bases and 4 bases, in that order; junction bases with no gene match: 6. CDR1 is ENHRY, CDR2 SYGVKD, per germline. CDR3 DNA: TGTGCCATCAGACTAGCGGGGGGACAAGGAGAGACCCAGTACTTC. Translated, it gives CAIRLAGGQGETQYF.

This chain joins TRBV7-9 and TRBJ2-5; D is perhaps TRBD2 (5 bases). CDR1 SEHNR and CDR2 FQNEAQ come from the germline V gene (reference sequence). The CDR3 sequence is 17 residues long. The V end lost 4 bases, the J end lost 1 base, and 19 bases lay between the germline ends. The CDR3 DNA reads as TGTGCCAGCAGCTCCGGGCGCATCGGGGTACTCCAAGAGACCCAGTACTTC. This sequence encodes CASSSGRIGVLQETQYF. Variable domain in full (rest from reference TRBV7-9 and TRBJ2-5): DTGVSQNPRHKITKRGQNVTFRCDPISEHNRLYWYRQTLGQGPEFLTYFQNEAQLEKSRLLSDRFSAERPKGSFSTLEIQRTEQGDSAMYLCASSSGRIGVLQETQYFGPGTRLLVL.

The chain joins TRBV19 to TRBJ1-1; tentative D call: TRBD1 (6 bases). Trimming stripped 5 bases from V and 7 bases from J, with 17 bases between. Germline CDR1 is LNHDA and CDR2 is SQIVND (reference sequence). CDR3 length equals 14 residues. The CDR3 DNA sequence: TGTGCCAGTAGTGCCCGGACAGCCCTTAATGAAGCTTTCTTT. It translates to CASSARTALNEAFF. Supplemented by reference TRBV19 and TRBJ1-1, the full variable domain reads DGGITQSPKYLFRKEGQNVTLSCEQNLNHDAMYWYRQDPGQGLRLIYYSQIVNDFQKGDIAEGYSVSREKKESFPLTVTSAQKNPTAFYLCASSARTALNEAFFGQGTRLTVV.

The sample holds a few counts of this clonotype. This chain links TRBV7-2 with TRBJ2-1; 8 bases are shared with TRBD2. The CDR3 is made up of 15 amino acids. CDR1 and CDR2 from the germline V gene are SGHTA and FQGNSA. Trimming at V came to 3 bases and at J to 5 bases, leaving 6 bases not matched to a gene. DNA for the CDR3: TGTGCCAGCAGCTTTCTACTAGCGGTAAACAATGAGCAGTTCTTC. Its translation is CASSFLLAVNNEQFF.

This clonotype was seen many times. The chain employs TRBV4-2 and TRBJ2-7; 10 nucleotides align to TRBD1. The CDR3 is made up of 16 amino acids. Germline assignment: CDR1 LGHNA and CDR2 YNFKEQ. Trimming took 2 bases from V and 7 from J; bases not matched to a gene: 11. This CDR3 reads CASSQKEGTGAHEQYF. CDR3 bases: TGTGCCAGCAGCCAAAAGGAAGGGACAGGGGCGCATGAGCAGTACTTC.

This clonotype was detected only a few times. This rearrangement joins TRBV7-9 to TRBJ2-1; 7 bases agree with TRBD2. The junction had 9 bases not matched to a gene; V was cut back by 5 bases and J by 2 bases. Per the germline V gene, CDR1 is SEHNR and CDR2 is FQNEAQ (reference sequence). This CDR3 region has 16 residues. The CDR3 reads CASSARSGVTYNEQFF. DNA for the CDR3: TGTGCCAGCAGCGCTAGAAGCGGGGTTACCTACAATGAGCAGTTCTTC.

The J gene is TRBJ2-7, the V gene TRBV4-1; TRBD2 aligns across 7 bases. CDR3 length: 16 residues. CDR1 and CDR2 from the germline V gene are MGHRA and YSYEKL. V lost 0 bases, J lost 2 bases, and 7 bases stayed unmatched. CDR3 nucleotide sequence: TGCGCCAGCAGCCAAGATGGGGGAGGGTTACCCTACGAGCAGTACTTC. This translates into CASSQDGGGLPYEQYF.

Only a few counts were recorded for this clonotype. The CDR3 region is CASRTTSGRYNEQFF. The CDR3 region has the DNA TGTGCCAGCAGGACGACTAGCGGGAGATACAATGAGCAGTTCTTC. The rearrangement uses TRBV6-6 and TRBJ2-1; 12 nucleotides line up with TRBD2. V lost 6 bases, J lost 4 bases, and 4 bases stayed unmatched. The CDR3 has 15 residues. Per germline, CDR1 MNHNY and CDR2 SVGAGI (reference sequence).

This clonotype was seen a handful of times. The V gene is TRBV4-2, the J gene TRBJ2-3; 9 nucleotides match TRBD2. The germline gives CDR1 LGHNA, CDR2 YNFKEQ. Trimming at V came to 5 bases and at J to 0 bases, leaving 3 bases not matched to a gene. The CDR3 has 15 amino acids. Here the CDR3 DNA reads TGTGCCAGCAGCTCTGCGGGAGGGAGCACAGATACGCAGTATTTT. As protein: CASSSAGGSTDTQYF.

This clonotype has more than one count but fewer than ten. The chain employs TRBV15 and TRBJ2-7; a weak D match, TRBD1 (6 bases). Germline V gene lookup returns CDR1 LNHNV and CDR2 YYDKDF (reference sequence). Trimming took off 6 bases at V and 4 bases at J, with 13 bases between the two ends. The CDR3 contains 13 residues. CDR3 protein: CATSTGTNYEQYF. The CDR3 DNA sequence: TGTGCCACCAGTACCGGGACAAATTACGAGCAGTACTTC. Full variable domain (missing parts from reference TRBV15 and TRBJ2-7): DAMVIQNPRYQVTQFGKPVTLSCSQTLNHNVMYWYQQKSSQAPKLLFHYYDKDFNNEADTPDNFQSRRPNTSFCFLDIRSPGLGDTAMYLCATSTGTNYEQYFGPGTRLTVT.

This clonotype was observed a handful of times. The CDR3 coding sequence is TGTGCCAGCAGTGGACAGGGGGCATATGAAAAACTGTTTTTT. This sequence encodes CASSGQGAYEKLFF. The genes are TRBV2 and TRBJ1-4; 10 bases line up with TRBD1. The CDR3 contains 14 residues. Germline V gene data show CDR1 as SNHLY and CDR2 as FYNNEI. V gave up 4 bases and J gave up 6 bases; unmatched junction bases: 2.

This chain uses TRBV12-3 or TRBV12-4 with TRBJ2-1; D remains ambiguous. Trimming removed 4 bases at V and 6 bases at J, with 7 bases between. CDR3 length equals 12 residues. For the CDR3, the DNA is TGTGCCAGCAGTTGGGGTGTCAATGAGCAGTTCTTC. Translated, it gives CASSWGVNEQFF.

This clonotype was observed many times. The CDR3 nucleotides read TGTGCCAGCAGCTTAGGAGCAGGGACCGGGGAGCTGTTTTTT. This gives the protein CASSLGAGTGELFF. This sequence joins TRBV7-6 and TRBJ2-2; D is possibly TRBD1 (5 bases). Germline V lookup: CDR1 SGHVS, CDR2 FNYEAQ. The CDR3 runs to 14 residues. V lost 1 base and J 5 bases, leaving 8 bases between the germline ends.

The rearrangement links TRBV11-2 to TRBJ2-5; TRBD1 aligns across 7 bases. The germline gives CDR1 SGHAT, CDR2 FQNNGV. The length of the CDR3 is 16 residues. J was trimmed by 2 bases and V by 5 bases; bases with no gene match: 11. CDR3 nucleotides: TGTGCCAGCAGCAACCCCGGTCCCAGGGGGCAAGAGACCCAGTACTTC. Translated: CASSNPGPRGQETQYF. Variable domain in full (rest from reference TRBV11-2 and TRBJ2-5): EAGVAQSPRYKIIEKRQSVAFWCNPISGHATLYWYQQILGQGPKLLIQFQNNGVVDDSQLPKDRFSAERLKGVDSTLKIQPAKLEDSAVYLCASSNPGPRGQETQYFGPGTRLLVL.

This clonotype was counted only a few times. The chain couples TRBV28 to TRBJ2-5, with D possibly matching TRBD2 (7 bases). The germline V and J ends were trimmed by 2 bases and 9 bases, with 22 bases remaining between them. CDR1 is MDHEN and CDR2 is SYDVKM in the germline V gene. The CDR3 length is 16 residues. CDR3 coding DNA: TGTGCCAGCAGTTTAGGGGGCGGGAGCGCGCAAGAAGCCCAGTACTTC. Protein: CASSLGGGSAQEAQYF.

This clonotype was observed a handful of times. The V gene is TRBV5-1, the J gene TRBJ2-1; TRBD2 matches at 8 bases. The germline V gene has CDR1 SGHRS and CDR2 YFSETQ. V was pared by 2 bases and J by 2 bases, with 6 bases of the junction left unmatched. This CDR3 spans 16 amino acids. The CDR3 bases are TGCGCCAGCAGCTTAATACTAGCGGACCCCTACAATGAGCAGTTCTTC. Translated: CASSLILADPYNEQFF. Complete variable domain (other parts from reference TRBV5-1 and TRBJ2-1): KAGVTQTPRYLIKTRGQQVTLSCSPISGHRSVSWYQQTPGQGLQFLFEYFSETQRNKGNFPGRFSGRQFSNSRSEMNVSTLELGDSALYLCASSLILADPYNEQFFGPGTRLTVL.

CDR3 region: CATSAGGEQYF. In DNA, the CDR3 is TGTGCCACCAGTGCGGGGGGCGAGCAGTACTTC. The gene calls are TRBV24-1 and TRBJ2-7; 7 bases fit TRBD2. CDR3 length: 11 amino acids. Unmatched junction bases numbered 0, after V lost 5 bases and J lost 6 bases. Per germline, CDR1 KGHDR and CDR2 SFDVKD.

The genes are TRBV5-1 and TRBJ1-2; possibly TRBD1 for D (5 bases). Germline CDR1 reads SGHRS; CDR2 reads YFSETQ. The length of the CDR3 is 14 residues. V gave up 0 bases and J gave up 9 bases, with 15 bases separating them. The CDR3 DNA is TGCGCCAGCAGCTTGGGGGACGGCACTAGGAGCTACACCTTC. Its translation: CASSLGDGTRSYTF.

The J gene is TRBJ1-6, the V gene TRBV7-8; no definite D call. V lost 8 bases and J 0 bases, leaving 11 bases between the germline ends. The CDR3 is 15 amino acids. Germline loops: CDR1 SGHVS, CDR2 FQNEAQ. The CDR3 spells CASQQRISYNSPLHF. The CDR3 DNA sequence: TGTGCCAGCCAACAGAGAATCTCCTATAATTCACCCCTCCACTTT.

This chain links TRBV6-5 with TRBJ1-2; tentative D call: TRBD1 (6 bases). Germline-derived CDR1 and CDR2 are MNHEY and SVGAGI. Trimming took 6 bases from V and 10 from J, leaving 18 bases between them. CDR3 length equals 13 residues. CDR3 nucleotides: TGTGCCAGCAGCAGAGCCGGGACAAACCACTACACCTTC. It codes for CASSRAGTNHYTF.

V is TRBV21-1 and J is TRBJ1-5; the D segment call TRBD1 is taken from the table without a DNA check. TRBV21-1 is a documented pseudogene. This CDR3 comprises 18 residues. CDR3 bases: TGTGCCAGCAGCAAATGGAGACAGGCCTGGATTAGCAATCAGCCCCAGCATTTT. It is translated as CASSKWRQAWISNQPQHF.

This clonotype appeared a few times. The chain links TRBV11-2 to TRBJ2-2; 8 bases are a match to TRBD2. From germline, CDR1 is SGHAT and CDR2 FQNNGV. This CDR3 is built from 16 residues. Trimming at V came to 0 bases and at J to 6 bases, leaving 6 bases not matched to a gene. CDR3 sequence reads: CASSLDLGRASGELFF. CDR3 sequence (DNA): TGTGCCAGCAGCTTAGATCTCGGGAGGGCCTCCGGGGAGCTGTTTTTT.

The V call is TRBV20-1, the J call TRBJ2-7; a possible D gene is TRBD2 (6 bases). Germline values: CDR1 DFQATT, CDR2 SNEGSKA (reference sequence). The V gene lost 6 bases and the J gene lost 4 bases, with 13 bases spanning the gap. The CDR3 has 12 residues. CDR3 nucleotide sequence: TGCAGTGCCCCCGCTAGCGCGTACGAGCAGTACTTC. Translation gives CSAPASAYEQYF.

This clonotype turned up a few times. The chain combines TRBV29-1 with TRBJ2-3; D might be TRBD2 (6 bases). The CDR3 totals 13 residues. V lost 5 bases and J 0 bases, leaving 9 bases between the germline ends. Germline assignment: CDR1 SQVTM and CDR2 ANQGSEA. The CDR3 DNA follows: TGCAGCGTTACCGGGACTAGCACAGATACGCAGTATTTT. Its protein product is CSVTGTSTDTQYF.